One T cell receptor beta chain is described in this entry. This entry is derived from a study of cytomegalovirus exposure and HLA in healthy donors. PCR involved 60 Vbeta and 13 Jbeta primers. Assay: immunoSEQ multiplex PCR; the TCRdb copy retains only in-frame clones and omits some. This table holds 240,000 or so clones, about four fifths found once. Trimming shortened V by 6 bases and J by 0 bases, and 16 bases separated the two germline ends. This CDR3 comprises 16 residues. Germline V lookup: CDR1 SGHDT, CDR2 YYEEEE. The chain carries TRBV5-6 and TRBJ2-1, with D possibly TRBD1 on 5 matching bases. The sequenced material came from PBMCs. The receptor was isolated from a woman aged 40 to 50 in good health and CMV-seropositive. CDR3 in amino acids: CASNERGRGSYNEQFF. Written as DNA, the CDR3 is TGTGCCAGCAACGAAAGGGGTAGAGGCTCCTACAATGAGCAGTTCTTC.